Listed below are T cell receptor beta chains from one sample, sequenced in a study of tumor and adjacent non-tumor tissue in lung cancer. TCRdb re-analysed the multiplex PCR reads in MiXCR, keeping a single row per CDR3 protein. There are about 77,000 distinct CDR3 sequences in the sample; 76% occur only once, and roughly 37% lies in the top ten. The sequencing sample was made of distant non-tumor lung tissue. The receptors stem from a man in his 70s with non-small cell lung cancer. Each CDR3 is given with its conserved first and last residue. Each record gives: J gene, clone size, V gene, D gene, CDR3 DNA, CDR3 protein. A D gene is named only where the DNA matches it firmly. Clone size is given for some rows only: seen once, a few or many times, or a class if the clone is expanded.

TRBJ2-2 few TRBV11-2 TRBD1 TGTACCAGCAGCTTAGTGGGCACAGGGGTTGCCGGAGAGCTGTTTTTC CTSSLVGTGVAGELFF
TRBJ2-1 - TRBV18 - TGTGCCAGCTCACCCCCAACAGGGAGCGGTGGGAATGAGCAGTTCTTC CASSPPTGSGGNEQFF
TRBJ1-2 - TRBV4-1 TRBD1 TGCGCCAACAGCCTGGCAGGGGGCGCCCCTGGCTATACCTTC CANSLAGGAPGYTF
TRBJ2-1 - TRBV6-6 TRBD2 TGTGCCAGCAGGACATCTAGCGGGGGTCGGAATCAGCAGTTCTTC CASRTSSGGRNQQFF
TRBJ1-1 - TRBV28 - TGTGCCAGCAGTTTCCGGGGCACGAACACTGAAGCTTTCTTT CASSFRGTNTEAFF
TRBJ2-1 few TRBV5-1 TRBD1 TGCGCCAGCAGCTCGGGACAGGACTCCTACAATGAGCAGTTCTTC CASSSGQDSYNEQFF
TRBJ1-1 - TRBV11-2 - TGTGTCAGCAGCCGGACGATGATTTACACTGAAGCTTTCTTT CVSSRTMIYTEAFF
TRBJ1-1 - TRBV10-3 TRBD1 TGTGCCACCCAGGGGGACACTGAAGCTTTCTTC CATQGDTEAFF
TRBJ2-5 many TRBV29-1 TRBD2 TGCAAAAGGCGGGAGGCCTTGTACCAAGAGACCCAGTACTTC CKRREALYQETQYF
TRBJ1-5 - TRBV12-5 - TGTGCTAGTGGTCTTACCGCTGGCAGTCAGCCCCAGAATTTC CASGLTAGSQPQNF
TRBJ1-1 - TRBV5-6 - TGTGCCAGCACCCTGGTGTATAGGGGGGGGGACACTGAAACTTTCTTC CASTLVYRGGDTETFF
TRBJ2-2 - TRBV9 - TGTGCCGGCAGCGTAGTTAACGGGGAGCTGTTTTTT CAGSVVNGELFF
TRBJ2-3 - TRBV4-2 TRBD2 TGTGCCAGCAGACAAGGGGCCGGACTAGCCACAGATATGCAGTATTTT CASRQGAGLATDMQYF
TRBJ2-3 - TRBV10-2 TRBD1 TGCGCCAGCAGTGACTCGGGACAGGACACAGATACGCAGTTTTTT CASSDSGQDTDTQFF
TRBJ2-7 once TRBV11-2 - TGTGCCAGCATCCCGGGTAGGAAAGAGCAGTACTTC CASIPGRKEQYF
TRBJ2-7 - TRBV7-8 - TGTGCCAGGAGCTTAAGTAGGAGATCCTACGAGCAGTACTTC CARSLSRRSYEQYF
TRBJ2-3 - TRBV12-3/TRBV12-4 TRBD2 TGTGCCAGCATTATGGGACTAGCTGCCTACACAGATACGCAGTATTTT CASIMGLAAYTDTQYF
TRBJ2-5 few TRBV10-3 TRBD2 TGTGCCATCAGTGCTCGTCCTTCGACTAGCGTAATTACGGTGGAGACCCAGTACTTC CAISARPSTSVITVETQYF
TRBJ2-1 - TRBV11-1 - TGTGTCAGCAGCTCGGGAGTTGGCAATGAGCACTTCTTC CVSSSGVGNEHFF
TRBJ2-3 - TRBV7-8 - TGTGCCAGCAGCTTCAATTTCGGCGGGATCACAGATACGCAGTATTTT CASSFNFGGITDTQYF
TRBJ2-6 - TRBV6-2/TRBV6-3 - TGTGCCAGCAGCTACCCATTTAACTTTGGGGCCAACGTCCTGACTTTC CASSYPFNFGANVLTF
TRBJ1-1 many TRBV28 - TGTGCCAGCAGTTCAATCGGCCGGGGCACTGAAGCTTTCTTT CASSSIGRGTEAFF
TRBJ1-1 - TRBV11-2 - TGTGTCGGCAGCTTCGCCAATTCACGGAACAATGAAGCTTTCTTT CVGSFANSRNNEAFF
TRBJ2-1 once TRBV5-1 TRBD1 TGCGCCAGCAGCGGGGGACAGGGTTTGAATAAGCAGTTATTC CASSGGQGLNKQLF
TRBJ2-3 - TRBV20-1 - TGCAGTGCTAGCGGCTGGTATACGCAGTATTTT CSASGWYTQYF
TRBJ2-5 - TRBV6-5 TRBD2 TGTGTCATCAGTTACTCGACGGGGGGGAATTGGTACCAAGAGACCCAGTACTTC CVISYSTGGNWYQETQYF
TRBJ1-1 - TRBV11-3 - TGTGCCAGCAGCTTCAGGAACAGAACCCTGAAGACCGAAGCTTTCTTT CASSFRNRTLKTEAFF
TRBJ1-1 - TRBV28 TRBD1 TGTGCCAGCGGGTTGACAGGGGTGAACACTGAAGCTTTCTTT CASGLTGVNTEAFF
TRBJ1-2 - TRBV6-5 - TGTGCCAGCTCGGGGGGTGGTTATGGCTACACCTTC CASSGGGYGYTF
TRBJ2-5 medium-sized TRBV10-3 - TGTGCCATCAGACAGGCCGATCAAGAGACCCAGTACTTC CAIRQADQETQYF
TRBJ1-1 once TRBV6-1 - TGTGCAAGCAGTGAAATGATAGGGTACACTGATCCTTTCTTT CASSEMIGYTDPFF
TRBJ2-3 - TRBV7-9 - TGTGCCAGCAACTCCCCCCGTGATAAACAGTATTTT CASNSPRDKQYF
TRBJ2-5 few TRBV29-1 - TGTAGCGCCAACCCCTACCTCCATACAGGTCAAGAGACCCAGTACTTC CSANPYLHTGQETQYF
TRBJ2-5 - TRBV5-4 TRBD2 TGTCCCAGCAGCTGGCGGGGGGGTAACCAAGAGACCCGGTATTTC CPSSWRGGNQETRYF
TRBJ1-1 - TRBV28 - TGTGACAGCAGTTTAAGGGACAAGGGGATGGTGCGTACTGAAGCATTCTTT CDSSLRDKGMVRTEAFF
TRBJ1-1 - TRBV11-2 TRBD1 TGTGCCAACAGCCCCCCACAGGGGATTTACACTGAAGCTTTCTTT CANSPPQGIYTEAFF
TRBJ2-1 - TRBV6-2/TRBV6-3 TRBD2 TGTGGCTCCCTCGGACTAGCCAGCTCCTACAATGAGCAGTTCTTC CGSLGLASSYNEQFF
TRBJ2-3 - TRBV10-1 - TGCGCCAGCAGTGAGTCGCCGGACAGCAGCACAGATATGCAGTATTTT CASSESPDSSTDMQYF
TRBJ2-1 few TRBV20-1 - TGCAGTGCTCGGGACTTACCCTACAATGAGCAGTTCTTC CSARDLPYNEQFF
TRBJ2-7 few TRBV4-1 TRBD2 TGCGCCAGCAGTCGGAAACTAGCGGGAGAGGGGGACGAGCTGTACTTC CASSRKLAGEGDELYF
TRBJ1-1 - TRBV29-1 TRBD1 TGCAGCGTCCGTGCAGGGGGACTTGAATCTTCCTTT CSVRAGGLESSF
TRBJ2-7 - TRBV20-1 - TGCAGTGCTAGAGATTTATACATGCACAGCAGCTCCTACGAGCAGTACTTC CSARDLYMHSSSYEQYF
TRBJ2-6 - TRBV11-3 TRBD1 TGTGCCAGAGATGAGGGACAGGGGAAGTCAGGGGCCAACGTCCTGACTTTC CARDEGQGKSGANVLTF
TRBJ2-5 - TRBV29-1 - TGCAGCGCCAAGCCTTACCTCCAAACAGGTCAAGAGACCCAGAACTTC CSAKPYLQTGQETQNF
TRBJ1-2 - TRBV25-1 - TGTGCAAGCAGTGAGTCGCACAATTGGCAGACCGGCTACACCTTC CASSESHNWQTGYTF
TRBJ2-3 once TRBV4-2 - TGTGCCAGCAGCCGAGGCGGGGGACAGTCTGGCACAGATACGCAGTATTTT CASSRGGGQSGTDTQYF
TRBJ2-3 - TRBV29-1 TRBD1 TGCGACTTACTCCCATATGTGACAGGGGGGGACAGAGATACGCAGTATTTT CDLLPYVTGGDRDTQYF
TRBJ2-6 once TRBV6-5 - TGTGCCAGCAGTTCCGGAACGGGGGGCTCTGGGGCCAACGCCCTGACTTTC CASSSGTGGSGANALTF
TRBJ2-1 - TRBV6-2/TRBV6-3 - TGTGCCAGCAGTTGGCAGCCAGAGAATGATCAGTTCTTC CASSWQPENDQFF
TRBJ1-2 many TRBV7-8 - TGTGCCAGCAGCCAAAACAGGGCTAACTATGGCTACACCTTC CASSQNRANYGYTF
TRBJ2-7 - TRBV11-2 - TGTGCCATCAGCTTATATGGGCCGGAGCAGCACTTC CAISLYGPEQHF
TRBJ2-1 - TRBV11-2 TRBD2 TGTGCCAGCAGTCTGCGGACTAGCGGGAGTTACGATGAGCAGTTCTTC CASSLRTSGSYDEQFF
TRBJ1-4 - TRBV4-1 - TGCGCCAGCAGCCAAATACGGGGGCAGGGGAGCGAAAAACTGTATTTT CASSQIRGQGSEKLYF
TRBJ1-2 - TRBV11-3 - TGTGGCAGCAGCCACCCAGACGGGCTGGGGGGTTACACCTTC CGSSHPDGLGGYTF
TRBJ2-2 once TRBV11-2 TRBD1 TGTGCCAGCAGCTTAGAGGGTACAGGGGTTCCCGGGGAGCTGTTTTTT CASSLEGTGVPGELFF